The entry that follows covers one T cell receptor beta chain sequence. Germline CDR1 and CDR2: MNHEY and SVGAGI. Trimming left V 7 bases short and J 7 bases short, with 14 bases between. The CDR3 runs 14 residues. Profiled with immunoSEQ multiplex PCR; TCRdb holds only in-frame clones, not every one. The sample has 260,000 or so clones, 65% to 90% seen once. The data stem from a study of blood T cell repertoires in COVID-19. Participants were aged about 18 to 89 years from 20 to 30 US areas. Recovered status in Cohort 3 required two negative PCRs, clearance, or symptom resolution. This clonotype originated in a man aged 18 to 29 who had recovered from COVID-19. V usage is TRBV6-5 and J usage is TRBJ1-6, with TRBD1 as a possible D gene (6 bases). Source material: PBMCs or T cells enriched from blood (not recorded which). The CDR3 region has the DNA TGTGCCAGCACCCAAGGACAGATCAATTCACCCCTCCACTTT. Translated, it gives CASTQGQINSPLHF.